The sequence of this TCR beta chain was determined in a study of shared clonotypes between healthy human individuals. Trimming removed 1 base from V and 0 bases from J; junction bases left unmatched: 2. This CDR3 is 16 amino acids long. The germline V gene encodes CDR1 LGHNA and CDR2 YSLEER. Assay: immunoSEQ multiplex PCR; the TCRdb copy retains only in-frame clones and omits some. The table lists millions of clones, 85% to 95% of them singletons. Sequenced: naive CD4+ T cells sorted from blood. Subset meaning: CD45RA+ positively selected. The clonotype was recovered from a man between 18 and 35 years old in good health. V is TRBV4-3 and J is TRBJ2-1, with 8 positions matching TRBD2. The CDR3 sequence: CASSQVSGSSYNEQFF. CDR3 DNA: TGCGCCAGCAGCCAAGTCAGCGGGAGCTCCTACAATGAGCAGTTCTTC.